The clone carrying this T cell receptor beta chain was observed a handful of times. What it recognizes is unknown. The CDR3 length is 16 residues. Germline V gene sequence: CDR1 KGHSH, CDR2 LQKENI. V shed 4 bases, J shed 4 bases, and the junction held 8 bases outside the gene matches. This sample is drawn from a study of CD8 T cells in ankylosing spondylitis. Quantitative 5'-RACE with molecular barcodes produced the TCR beta libraries. TCRdb reanalysed the 5' RACE reads using MiXCR and keeps one entry per CDR3 protein. The sample holds around 770,000 distinct CDR3 sequences, around 11% seen once. Whole-study results and caveats: Typical of ankylosing spondylitis blood, it appeared, was a TCR beta motif of eight highly homologous variants. Past studies reported some motif variants in reactive arthritis synovial fluid and blood. Disease-linked clones proved CD8+ and comparatively uncommon in peripheral blood. As reported, disease-linked clones showed significant enrichment in matched ankylosing spondylitis synovial fluid.

The receptor was isolated from a male donor with ankylosing spondylitis. Sequenced sample: blood, either unsorted or a sorted T cell fraction (not recorded which). The chain recombines TRBV18 with TRBJ2-2; 8 positions match TRBD1. This CDR3 reads CASSRRDRSFTGELFF. CDR3 bases: TGTGCCAGCTCACGACGGGACAGGTCCTTCACCGGGGAGCTGTTTTTT. Combining the CDR3 with reference TRBV18 and TRBJ2-2 gives the whole variable domain NAGVMQNPRHLVRRRGQEARLRCSPMKGHSHVYWYRQLPEEGLKFMVYLQKENIIDESGMPKERFSAEFPKEGPSILRIQQVVRGDSAAYFCASSRRDRSFTGELFFGEGSRLTVL.